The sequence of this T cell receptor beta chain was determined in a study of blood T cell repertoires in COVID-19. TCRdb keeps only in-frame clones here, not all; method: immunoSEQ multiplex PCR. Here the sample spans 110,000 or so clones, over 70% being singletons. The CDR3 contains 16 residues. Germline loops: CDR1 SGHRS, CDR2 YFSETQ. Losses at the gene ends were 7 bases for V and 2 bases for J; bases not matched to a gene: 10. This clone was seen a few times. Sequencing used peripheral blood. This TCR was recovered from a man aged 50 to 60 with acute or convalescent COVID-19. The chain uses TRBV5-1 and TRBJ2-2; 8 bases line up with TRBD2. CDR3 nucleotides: TGCGCCAGCGCTCCCCGGGGGGGCGATAACACCGGGGAGCTGTTTTTT. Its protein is CASAPRGGDNTGELFF.